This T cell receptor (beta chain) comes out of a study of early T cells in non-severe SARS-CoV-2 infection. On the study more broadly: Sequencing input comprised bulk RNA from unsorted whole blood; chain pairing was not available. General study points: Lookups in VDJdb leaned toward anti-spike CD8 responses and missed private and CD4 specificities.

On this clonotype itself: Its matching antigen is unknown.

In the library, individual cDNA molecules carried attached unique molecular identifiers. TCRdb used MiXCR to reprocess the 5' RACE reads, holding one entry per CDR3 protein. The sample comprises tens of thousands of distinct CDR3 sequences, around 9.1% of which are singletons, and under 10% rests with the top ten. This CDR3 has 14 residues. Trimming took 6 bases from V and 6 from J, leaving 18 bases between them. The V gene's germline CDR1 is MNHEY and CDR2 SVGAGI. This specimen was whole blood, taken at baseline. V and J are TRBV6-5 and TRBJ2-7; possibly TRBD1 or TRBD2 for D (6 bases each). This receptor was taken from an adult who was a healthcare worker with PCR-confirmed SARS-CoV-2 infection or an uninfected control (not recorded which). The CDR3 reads CASSKNRRGGEQYF. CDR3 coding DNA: TGTGCCAGCAGCAAAAACCGCAGGGGAGGCGAGCAGTACTTC.